Reported below is one T cell receptor beta chain. This clonotype showed up just once. Its target antigen remains unknown. No much larger clone exists at a distance of one base, and base qualities are not known. One read alone provides weak support. This specimen comes from a study of CD8 T cells in Susac syndrome (dated by TCRdb to the late 2010s). About the full investigation: Repertoire sequencing was used to test whether CD8+ T cell activation and differentiation in Susac syndrome was antigen driven.

High-throughput TCR beta sequencing profiled peripheral blood CD8+ and CD4+ T cells from healthy donors, Susac syndrome patients and multiple sclerosis patients. Multiple sclerosis controls were treatment-naive patients with stable or active relapsing-remitting disease fulfilling revised McDonald criteria. Bulk CD8+ and CD4+ T cells were purified magnetically by negative isolation, whereas CD8+ TEMRA cells were enriched by FACS. Blood was collected in EDTA tubes and processed within 24 hours, with PBMCs isolated through density gradient centrifugation. PBMCs intended for TCR sequencing were cryopreserved in liquid nitrogen and were subsequently thawed in a 37 degrees C water bath. The sorted or isolated CD4+, CD8+ and CD8+ TEMRA cells had a purity of 90% or higher. On the study overall, not on this receptor specifically: The number of individuals in the TCR sequencing and HLA analysis was recognized as being relatively small.

RNA was extracted using the RNeasy kit, and roughly 0.45 to 1 microgram was reverse transcribed with random hexamers. The immunoSEQ multiplex PCR assay, which covers 54 Vbeta and 13 Jbeta segments, was used to amplify TCR beta CDR3 regions. Bias from PCR amplification was corrected by using a synthetic template baseline for primer optimization and for computational correction. As for the original processing: Reads were annotated to V, D and J genes according to IMGT and were analyzed with immunoSEQ Analyzer, with only productive sequences retained. To calculate clonality, Shannon entropy was normalized by log2 of the number of productive unique sequences and then subtracted from one. Public and private clones were assessed among the 100 most prevalent clones of each patient and control. Clones were defined as Susac-specific if absent from the healthy and MS cohorts, from under 1,200 published viral clones and from other ImmuneACCESS disease sequences. TCRdb applied fastp at Q25 and MiXCR to the public reads, then kept only in-frame beta chains. Under each unique CDR3 protein, matching rows form one entry showing the most common genes and DNA. The authors' filters were not applied to this entry. For this sample there are roughly 150,000 distinct CDR3 sequences; approximately 93% appear just once. Of the sample, around 0.093% falls within the top ten clones.

V is trimmed back by 0 bases and J by 6 bases, and the junction contains 10 bases that no gene match accounts for. The CDR3 covers 17 residues, taking in both the cysteine and the phenylalanine. The DNA shown is the 51-base CDR3, in frame from base 1. The germline V gene (reference sequence) sets CDR1 to GTSNPN and CDR2 to SVGIG. The receptor was derived from a human donor with multiple sclerosis. Material for sequencing was CD4+ T cells from PBMCs. Recombination linked TRBV30 to TRBJ2-1; 11 bases in the junction line up with TRBD2. In nucleotide form, the sequence is TGTGCCTGGAGTGTTGACCGACTAGCGGGGAATTTCAATGAGCAGTTCTTC. Protein translation: CAWSVDRLAGNFNEQFF. The CDR3, completed at both ends by the reference TRBV30 and TRBJ2-1 genes, gives the full variable domain SQTIHQWPATLVQPVGSPLSLECTVEGTSNPNLYWYRQAAGRGLQLLFYSVGIGQISSEVPQNLSASRPQDRQFILSSKKLLLSDSGFYLCAWSVDRLAGNFNEQFFGPGTRLTVL.